The 27 T cell receptor beta chains below all came from one sample that was sequenced in a study of blood T cell repertoires in COVID-19. Some clones are missing from TCRdb's copy, which holds only in-frame ones; the method was immunoSEQ multiplex PCR. The table lists about 220,000 clones, 65% to 85% of them singletons. Sequencing used PBMCs or T cells enriched from blood (not recorded which). Receptor source: a woman between 55 and 75 years old who had recovered from COVID-19.

This chain uses TRBV7-8 with TRBJ1-2; the D gene is possibly TRBD1 (6 bases). The germline V gene encodes CDR1 SGHVS and CDR2 FQNEAQ. The CDR3 spans 17 residues. V gave up 4 bases and J gave up 0 bases, with 18 bases separating them. CDR3 in DNA: TGTGCCAGCAGCTCCCAGATCCGGGACATTGCTAACTATGGCTACACCTTC. Its protein product is CASSSQIRDIANYGYTF. Based on the CDR3 plus reference TRBV7-8 and TRBJ1-2, the full variable domain is GAGVSQSPRYKVAKRGQDVALRCDPISGHVSLFWYQQALGQGPEFLTYFQNEAQLDKSGLPSDRFFAERPEGSVSTLKIQRTQQEDSAVYLCASSSQIRDIANYGYTFGSGTRLTVV.

V usage is TRBV19 and J usage is TRBJ1-5, with 7 nucleotides matching TRBD1. The trim removed 5 bases at V and 4 bases at J, leaving 11 bases unmatched. The CDR3 spans 16 residues. Looked up from germline, CDR1 is LNHDA and CDR2 is SQIVND (reference sequence). The chain's CDR3 is CASSRPMDRPNQPQHF. CDR3 nucleotide sequence: TGTGCCAGTAGTCGCCCCATGGACAGGCCAAATCAGCCCCAGCATTTT.

The chain recombines TRBV18 with TRBJ1-3, with D tentatively TRBD1 (6 bases). The CDR3 spans 15 residues. V shed 0 bases and J shed 2 bases, with 8 bases lying between them. Germline CDR1 reads KGHSH; CDR2 reads LQKENI. The CDR3 reads CASSPPTGTGNTIYF. The CDR3, as DNA: TGTGCCAGCTCACCACCCACAGGGACTGGAAACACCATATATTTT.

This chain connects TRBV4-2 to TRBJ1-1; no clear D gene. This CDR3 region has 13 residues. The germline V gene has CDR1 LGHNA and CDR2 YNFKEQ. V was trimmed by 0 bases and J by 8 bases, leaving 10 bases between them. The CDR3 sequence is CASSQEARPEAFF. CDR3 coding DNA: TGTGCCAGCAGCCAAGAGGCCAGGCCAGAAGCTTTCTTT.

J is TRBJ2-3 and V is TRBV7-2; 8 bases match TRBD2. This CDR3 region has 13 residues. After removal of 5 bases from V and 4 bases from J, the junction contained 2 bases not matched to a gene. From germline, CDR1 is SGHTA and CDR2 FQGNSA. CDR3 sequence reads: CASSAGGSDTQYF. As DNA, the CDR3 is TGTGCCAGCAGCGCGGGGGGCTCAGATACGCAGTATTTT.

This chain connects TRBV27 to TRBJ2-7; TRBD2 matches 10 bases. The CDR3 consists of 14 residues. The ends lost 6 bases at V and 1 base at J; junction bases unmatched: 3. Germline V CDR1 and CDR2: MNHEY, SMNVEV (reference sequence). The CDR3 DNA follows: TGTGCCAGCAGACCGGGACTAGCGTCCTACGAGCAGTACTTC. This gives the protein CASRPGLASYEQYF.

The chain joins TRBV6-4 to TRBJ1-1; the D is unclear. V lost 3 bases and J lost 0, with 8 bases in between. This CDR3 comprises 14 residues. Per germline, CDR1 MRHNA and CDR2 SNTAGT. The CDR3 sequence: CASSEELMNTEAFF. DNA of the CDR3: TGTGCCAGCAGTGAGGAGTTGATGAACACTGAAGCTTTCTTT.

The chain carries TRBV19 and TRBJ1-2, with TRBD1 identical over 10 bases. The CDR3 is made up of 13 amino acids. CDR1 is LNHDA, CDR2 SQIVND, per germline (reference sequence). The V segment lost 11 bases and the J segment 7 bases; nucleotides outside the gene matches: 10. CDR3: CAVFLGTGAGYTF. The CDR3, as DNA: TGTGCCGTATTCTTGGGGACAGGGGCTGGCTACACCTTC.

The chain employs TRBV6-5 and TRBJ1-5; TRBD1 agrees at 7 bases. From germline, CDR1 is MNHEY and CDR2 SVGAGI. There are 14 residues in the CDR3. V dropped 7 bases and J dropped 4; count of bases not matched to a gene: 7. The DNA for the CDR3 is TGTGCCAGCATTACTGACAGGGTTAATCAGCCCCAGCATTTT. This translates into CASITDRVNQPQHF.

This clone was counted a few times. The V gene is TRBV7-9, the J gene TRBJ1-4; a possible D gene is TRBD1 (5 bases). Germline V gene data show CDR1 as SEHNR and CDR2 as FQNEAQ (reference sequence). The ends were cut back, 5 bases at V and 0 bases at J, with 13 bases in the middle. The CDR3 runs 16 residues. The CDR3, as DNA: TGTGCCAGCAGCGCCGGGGGGTCATCAACTAATGAAAAACTGTTTTTT. Its protein product is CASSAGGSSTNEKLFF.

CDR3 loop: CASSLVPGGNTEAFF. The CDR3, as DNA: TGCGCCAGCAGCTTGGTTCCAGGGGGGAACACTGAAGCTTTCTTT. The V gene is TRBV5-1, the J gene TRBJ1-1; TRBD1 aligns across 7 bases. The junction had 3 bases not matched to a gene; V was cut back by 0 bases and J by 1 base. Germline V gene data show CDR1 as SGHRS and CDR2 as YFSETQ. This CDR3 is built from 15 residues.

This chain links TRBV4-1 with TRBJ1-2; D is perhaps TRBD1 (5 bases). The germline gives CDR1 MGHRA, CDR2 YSYEKL. The V end lost 2 bases, the J end lost 8 bases, and 18 bases lay between the germline ends. The CDR3 contains 15 residues. The CDR3 spells CASSQTPGGYNGYTF. The CDR3 DNA is TGCGCCAGCAGCCAAACCCCGGGGGGATACAACGGCTACACCTTC.

The chain uses TRBV3-1 (or the pseudogene TRBV3-2) and TRBJ2-1; 10 bases fit TRBD1. After removal of 4 bases from V and 4 bases from J, the junction contained 7 bases not matched to a gene. The length of the CDR3 is 16 residues. Germline loops: CDR1 LGHDT, CDR2 YNNKEL (reference sequence). The CDR3 here is CASSRWGTGEYNEQFF. In DNA, the CDR3 is TGTGCCAGCAGCCGTTGGGGGACAGGGGAATACAATGAGCAGTTCTTC.

The chain recombines TRBV6-6 with TRBJ1-1, with a possible D match to TRBD1 (6 bases). The CDR3 extends over 17 amino acids. Germline CDR1 is MNHNY and CDR2 is SVGAGI (reference sequence). Trimming left V 5 bases short and J 0 bases short, with 19 bases between. The CDR3 here is CASSLGQGWRMNTEAFF. CDR3 sequence (DNA): TGTGCCAGCAGTCTAGGGCAGGGGTGGAGGATGAACACTGAAGCTTTCTTT.

The genes are TRBV6-1 and TRBJ1-2; a weak D match, TRBD1 (6 bases). There are 17 residues in the CDR3. V was shortened by 0 bases and J by 5 bases, with 19 bases between the two germline ends. CDR1 and CDR2 (germline): MNHNS, SASEGT. CDR3 coding DNA: TGTGCCAGCAGTGAAGCGAGACCGTGGGGGGGCGGGTATGGCTACACCTTC. It is translated as CASSEARPWGGGYGYTF.

The chain combines TRBV7-2 with TRBJ2-1; D is ambiguous. In germline, CDR1 is SGHTA, CDR2 FQGNSA. There are 15 residues in the CDR3. V was clipped by 2 bases and J by 3 bases, with 11 bases between them. CDR3 coding DNA: TGTGCCAGCAGCTTATACACAACCATCTACAATGAGCAGTTCTTC. Translating it yields CASSLYTTIYNEQFF.

This chain uses TRBV5-4 with TRBJ1-5; 11 bases match TRBD1. Per germline, CDR1 SGHNT and CDR2 YYREEE (reference sequence). The CDR3 consists of 16 residues. Trimming removed 0 bases from V and 6 bases from J; junction bases left unmatched: 5. CDR3 bases: TGTGCCAGCAGCTTGGGCGGGACAGGGGGTGTTCAGCCCCAGCATTTT. Amino acids: CASSLGGTGGVQPQHF.

This rearrangement joins TRBV5-5 to TRBJ1-1; 7 bases agree with TRBD1. V shed 4 bases, J shed 4 bases, and the junction held 13 bases outside the gene matches. Germline CDR1 reads SGHKS; CDR2 reads YYEKEE (reference sequence). This CDR3 region has 16 residues. The DNA for the CDR3 is TGTGCCAGCAGCGCAGACAGGGACGGGCTTGGCACTGAAGCTTTCTTT. Translated: CASSADRDGLGTEAFF.

The V call is TRBV10-3, the J call TRBJ2-1; 11 positions match TRBD2. This CDR3 is built from 15 residues. Germline CDR1 reads ENHRY; CDR2 reads SYGVKD. V was clipped by 5 bases and J by 5 bases; unmatched bases: 5. Here the CDR3 reads CAISPTSGRDNEQFF. In nucleotides, the CDR3 is TGTGCCATCAGTCCCACTAGCGGGAGAGACAATGAGCAGTTCTTC.

This chain's CDR3 is CASSYSAASGGALDTQYF. The CDR3 region has the DNA TGTGCCAGCAGTTACTCAGCCGCTAGCGGGGGGGCCTTGGATACGCAGTATTTT. V is TRBV6-2 or TRBV6-3 and J is TRBJ2-3; 12 nucleotides agree with TRBD2. After removal of 0 bases from V and 6 bases from J, the junction contained 10 bases not matched to a gene. Germline-derived CDR1 and CDR2 are MNHEY and SVGEGT. The CDR3 sequence is 18 residues long.

V and J are TRBV13 and TRBJ2-2, with D tentatively TRBD2 (6 bases). Germline lookup yields CDR1 PRHDT and CDR2 FYEKMQ (reference sequence). There are 16 residues in the CDR3. Deletions cut 5 bases from V and 2 bases from J, with 15 bases between. CDR3 residues: CASSPSAGPNTGELFF. CDR3 nucleotides: TGTGCCAGCAGCCCCTCAGCGGGCCCAAACACCGGGGAGCTGTTTTTT.

The table lists this clone with a few counts. DNA for the CDR3: TGTGCCAGCAGTGTTTACAGGAAGGATAATTCACCCCTCCACTTT. This gives the protein CASSVYRKDNSPLHF. The gene calls are TRBV25-1 and TRBJ1-6; tentatively, D is TRBD1 (5 bases). V gave up 4 bases and J gave up 5 bases, with 12 bases separating them. This CDR3 is built from 15 residues. Germline-derived CDR1 and CDR2 are MGHDK and SYGVNS.

This clone has more than one count but fewer than ten. The chain uses TRBV5-1 and TRBJ2-1, with 9 positions matching TRBD1. The V segment lost 4 bases and the J segment 8 bases; nucleotides outside the gene matches: 10. Germline V CDR1 and CDR2: SGHRS, YFSETQ. The CDR3 contains 15 residues. Here the CDR3 DNA reads TGCGCCAGCAGCCGCGGGACAGGGAATCACCATGAGCAGTTCTTC. It yields the protein CASSRGTGNHHEQFF.

This clone came up once. The rearrangement links TRBV6-5 to TRBJ2-1; TRBD2 matches at 9 bases. V was pared by 7 bases and J by 0 bases, with 4 bases of the junction left unmatched. Per germline, CDR1 MNHEY and CDR2 SVGAGI. The CDR3 is made up of 15 amino acids. The CDR3 DNA reads TGTGCCAGCACCGTTAGCGGGAGCTCCTACAATGAGCAGTTCTTC. Protein sequence: CASTVSGSSYNEQFF.

J is TRBJ1-6 and V is TRBV18; D not resolved. Germline CDR1 reads KGHSH; CDR2 reads LQKENI. This CDR3 comprises 14 residues. Deletions cut 2 bases from V and 8 bases from J, with 10 bases between. The CDR3 sequence is CASSPGMRDSPLHF. The CDR3, as DNA: TGTGCCAGCTCACCAGGAATGCGGGATTCACCCCTCCACTTT.

This chain links TRBV13 with TRBJ2-5, with D tentatively TRBD2 (6 bases). CDR3 size: 18 residues. Germline loops: CDR1 PRHDT, CDR2 FYEKMQ (reference sequence). V lost 0 bases and J lost 5, with 22 bases in between. CDR3 nucleotide sequence: TGTGCCAGCAGCTTAGGCCGGGGTAGCGGATCGATGGGGGAGACCCAGTACTTC. Translated: CASSLGRGSGSMGETQYF.

The CDR3: CASATGDGYTF. CDR3 DNA sequence: TGTGCCAGCGCGACAGGAGACGGCTACACCTTC. V and J are TRBV6-5 and TRBJ1-2; possibly TRBD1 for D (6 bases). The germline V and J ends were trimmed by 8 bases and 8 bases, with 12 bases remaining between them. Germline-derived CDR1 and CDR2 are MNHEY and SVGAGI. This CDR3 region has 11 residues.